The present T cell receptor (beta chain) was sequenced within a study of T cell changes during pregnancy in multiple sclerosis. The assay was immunoSEQ multiplex PCR, and TCRdb's table has in-frame clones only and misses some. The sample records roughly 69,000 clones, 90% to 95% being singletons. V was cut by 6 bases and J by 4 bases, with 15 bases left in between. Germline V CDR1 and CDR2: MNHNS, SASEGT. The CDR3 totals 14 residues. The specimen was CD4+ T cells from peripheral blood mononuclear cells, collected in the third trimester of pregnancy. The sequence was obtained from a female donor in good health, enrolled as a control in a pregnancy study. This chain connects TRBV6-1 to TRBJ1-2; D unresolved. CDR3 region: CASSEGREFYGYTF. The CDR3 DNA sequence: TGTGCCAGCAGCGAGGGCAGAGAATTCTATGGCTACACCTTC.